Listed below are T cell receptor beta chains from one sample, sequenced in a study of T cell responses to AZD1222 COVID-19 vaccine. Produced via immunoSEQ multiplex PCR; TCRdb's table is partial and in-frame only. This sample carries over 100,000 clones, roughly 86% of them seen once, and the ten largest clones take around 13%. Sample: peripheral blood, taken on day 0 of MenACWY control vaccination. These receptors were obtained from an adult in good health. Each CDR3 is given with its conserved first and last residue. D genes are given only for firm matches. Some rows have no size entry. The others give once, few or many, or a class for an expanded clone.

V: TRBV18
J: TRBJ1-6
size: -
D: -
DNA: TGTGCCAGCTCACCGGCAGCTAATTCACCCCTCCACTTT
CDR3: CASSPAANSPLHF

V: TRBV14
J: TRBJ1-3
size: many
D: -
DNA: TGTGCCAGCAGCCAAGAAAACCCGGGGGCCGCGGGAAACACCATATATTTT
CDR3: CASSQENPGAAGNTIYF

V: TRBV20-1
J: TRBJ1-2
size: -
D: -
DNA: TGCAGTGCTAGTGACGTAAGGCTGAGAGGCTACACCTTC
CDR3: CSASDVRLRGYTF

V: TRBV4-1
J: TRBJ1-1
size: once
D: TRBD1
DNA: TGCGCCAGCAGCCAGTTGACAGGGGGCGCTTGGGAAGCTTTCTTT
CDR3: CASSQLTGGAWEAFF

V: TRBV7-8
J: TRBJ2-7
size: -
D: -
DNA: TGTGCCAGCAGCCGAGGGGGGGCGGGAGACCCACTCGAGCAGTACTTC
CDR3: CASSRGGAGDPLEQYF

V: TRBV4-3
J: TRBJ2-1
size: -
D: -
DNA: TGCGCCAGCAGCCAAATTTACACCAATGAGCAGTTCTTC
CDR3: CASSQIYTNEQFF

V: TRBV30
J: TRBJ1-3
size: -
D: -
DNA: TGTGCCTGGAGTGTGGCGAGCTCTGGAAACACCATATATTTT
CDR3: CAWSVASSGNTIYF

V: TRBV15
J: TRBJ1-3
size: -
D: -
DNA: TGTGCCACCAGCAGAGTTTTGACAGCAGGTGGAAACACCATATATTTT
CDR3: CATSRVLTAGGNTIYF

V: TRBV7-9
J: TRBJ1-1
size: once
D: -
DNA: TGTGCCGGGTCTAGGACCACTGAAGCTTTCTTT
CDR3: CAGSRTTEAFF

V: TRBV30
J: TRBJ2-7
size: -
D: TRBD1
DNA: TGTGCCTGGGAGAGGGGGCCCCCCTACGAGCAGTACTTC
CDR3: CAWERGPPYEQYF

V: TRBV7-2
J: TRBJ2-7
size: -
D: -
DNA: TGTGCCAGCAGCTTAGACGCGGGCGTAACCTACGAGCAGTACTTC
CDR3: CASSLDAGVTYEQYF

V: TRBV28
J: TRBJ1-6
size: once
D: -
DNA: TGTGCCAGCAGTTTCCTGGGCCGGACACCCCTCCACTTT
CDR3: CASSFLGRTPLHF

V: TRBV19
J: TRBJ1-6
size: -
D: -
DNA: TGTGCCAGTAGTATGCGGGATTCACCCCTCCACTTT
CDR3: CASSMRDSPLHF